The source of this T cell receptor beta chain is a study of blood T cell repertoires in COVID-19 (dated by TCRdb to the early 2020s). Concerning the study at large: Collaborator samples came from the United States, Italy and Spain and covered acute and convalescent phases of COVID-19. The material from the prospective study consisted of cDNA or gDNA derived from T cells, B-cell-depleted T cells, or PBMCs. The dataset comprised deeply sampled blood TCRbeta repertoires from subjects exposed to, actively infected with, or recovered from COVID-19. The repertoires were made available in a free public database intended to serve as a resource for research on the immune response to SARS-CoV-2. The samples were drawn from the first 160 participants of the ongoing ImmuneRACE study and from over 950 subjects provided by 6 global collaborators. A de-identified subject ID, COVID-19 status, age in years and sex were almost always included in the sample metadata. Where available, HLA class I and class II types were taken from metadata supplied by the sample provider and were not determined by assay-based typing.

About this clone itself: No cognate antigen has been identified for it. Within one base of it there is no much larger clone, and no base qualities were kept.

The immunoSEQ Assay, a bias-controlled multiplex PCR, was used to amplify TCRbeta CDR3 regions from genomic DNA. Per the source publication's procedure: The number of nucleated cells in each sample was estimated by amplification of reference gene primers within the assay. Sequence reads were collapsed and filtered to measure the absolute abundance of every unique TCRbeta CDR3 rearrangement. For each sample, productive Simpson clonality was calculated by taking the square root of Simpson's diversity index across productive rearrangements. In its TCRdb copy, this immuneACCESS table keeps in-frame sequences only and misses some clones. Where compared with another copy, unresolved V genes explain less than half of these, and the others have no known cause. V, J and clone size were drawn from that table, and D and trimming were deduced from the DNA. The sample table lists a few hundred thousand clones, over 70% of them with a count of one. The top ten clones comprise roughly 6.7% of the sample.

What the authors observed across the whole study: The quantity of clinical and demographic metadata differed by source and by participant and was supplied without curation.

Each collaborating institution followed its own protocols to collect whole blood in K2EDTA tubes. For TCRbeta analysis, collaborators shipped samples in one of three forms: frozen whole blood, isolated PBMCs, or DNA extracted from either of those sample types. The CDR3 starts with the cysteine, ends with the phenylalanine, and has 12 residues. Just CDR3 DNA is preserved here, 36 bases in frame from base 1. V and J lose 8 bases and 9 bases, and a span of 16 bases separates them. The specimen sequenced was peripheral blood. The sequence derives from a woman aged 70-85 years with acute or convalescent COVID-19. The chain couples TRBV12-3 or TRBV12-4 to TRBJ1-2; TRBD1 is perhaps the D gene, given 6 matching bases. The CDR3 reads as follows: CASATGSDRYTF. The DNA is as follows: TGTGCCAGCGCCACAGGGTCGGATCGCTACACCTTC.